A single sample gave rise to the 19 T cell receptor beta chains below, sequenced in a study of blood T cell repertoires in COVID-19. The method was immunoSEQ multiplex PCR; TCRdb's version includes in-frame clones alone and lacks a portion of them. The sample holds around 270,000 clones, 84% seen once. The source material was peripheral blood. The receptors derive from a woman between 35 and 50 years old who had recovered from COVID-19.

This clone has only one observation. V usage is TRBV7-6 and J usage is TRBJ2-2; possibly TRBD1 for D (6 bases). CDR1 and CDR2 from the germline V gene are SGHVS and FNYEAQ. Between the trimmed V and J ends, which lost 4 bases and 2 bases, there was a span of 11 bases. The CDR3 extends over 15 amino acids. The CDR3 loop reads CASSWRQANTGELFF. The CDR3 nucleotides read TGTGCCAGCAGCTGGCGACAGGCCAACACCGGGGAGCTGTTTTTT.

The chain uses TRBV6-5 and TRBJ2-3; tentative D call: TRBD2 (6 bases). The CDR3 runs to 15 residues. From germline, CDR1 is MNHEY and CDR2 SVGAGI. Trimming pared 2 bases from V and 6 bases from J, leaving 15 bases between. The CDR3 region is CASSYERGGVDTQYF. The DNA for the CDR3 is TGTGCCAGCAGTTACGAACGGGGAGGAGTGGATACGCAGTATTTT.

The chain has TRBV2 and TRBJ1-5; tentative D call: TRBD1 (5 bases). This CDR3 comprises 15 residues. V was trimmed by 5 bases and J by 0 bases, leaving 11 bases between them. CDR1 SNHLY and CDR2 FYNNEI come from the germline V gene. The CDR3 sequence: CASSLRGNSNQPQHF. The CDR3 bases are TGTGCCAGCAGTCTCCGGGGGAATAGCAATCAGCCCCAGCATTTT. Using reference TRBV2 and TRBJ1-5 for the parts outside the CDR3, the full variable domain is EPEVTQTPSHQVTQMGQEVILRCVPISNHLYFYWYRQILGQKVEFLVSFYNNEISEKSEIFDDQFSVERPDGSNFTLKIRSTKLEDSAMYFCASSLRGNSNQPQHFGDGTRLSIL.

This clone was found once. V is TRBV27 and J is TRBJ1-4; 10 bases match TRBD1. Germline V gene lookup returns CDR1 MNHEY and CDR2 SMNVEV (reference sequence). The trim removed 4 bases at V and 12 bases at J, leaving 2 bases unmatched. The length of the CDR3 is 12 residues. The CDR3 nucleotides read TGTGCCAGCAGTTGGACAGGGGGTCAACTGTTTTTT. Translating it yields CASSWTGGQLFF.

The chain joins TRBV24-1 to TRBJ2-5, with 8 nucleotides matching TRBD1. J was trimmed by 5 bases and V by 4 bases; bases with no gene match: 5. This CDR3 region has 14 residues. Germline V CDR1 and CDR2: KGHDR, SFDVKD. CDR3 DNA sequence: TGTGCCACCAGTGACCCACAGGGGGAGGAGACCCAGTACTTC. Its protein is CATSDPQGEETQYF.

The chain joins TRBV21-1 to TRBJ1-6; the D call in the table, TRBD1, was not verified against the DNA. TRBV21-1 is a recognized pseudogene. This CDR3 is 15 amino acids long. For the CDR3, the DNA is TGTGCCAGCAGCAAATGGGGACAGGGCTGTTCACCCCTCCACTTT. Translation: CASSKWGQGCSPLHF.

The rearrangement joins TRBV28 to TRBJ2-3; 8 bases line up with TRBD2. This CDR3 has 17 residues. V was clipped by 3 bases and J by 2 bases; unmatched bases: 10. Germline V gene data show CDR1 as MDHEN and CDR2 as SYDVKM. CDR3 sequence: CASSLSGGHLFTDTQYF. DNA for the CDR3: TGTGCCAGCAGTTTGAGCGGGGGCCATCTCTTCACAGATACGCAGTATTTT. Looking up the rest from reference TRBV28 and TRBJ2-3 gives the full variable domain: DVKVTQSSRYLVKRTGEKVFLECVQDMDHENMFWYRQDPGLGLRLIYFSYDVKMKEKGDIPEGYSVSREKKERFSLILESASTNQTSMYLCASSLSGGHLFTDTQYFGPGTRLTVL.

The rearrangement joins TRBV11-2 to TRBJ2-7, with D perhaps TRBD2 (6 bases). Germline CDR1 is SGHAT and CDR2 is FQNNGV. This CDR3 has 16 residues. V gave up 1 base and J gave up 2 bases, with 15 bases separating them. The CDR3 loop is CASSLVPGGPAYEQYF. DNA for the CDR3: TGTGCCAGCAGCTTAGTCCCCGGGGGACCAGCCTACGAGCAGTACTTC.

Here the CDR3 DNA reads TGTGCCAGCAGTGAAGTTGCGCCGGATCAGCCCCAGCATTTT. Translation: CASSEVAPDQPQHF. The chain has TRBV6-1 and TRBJ1-5, with D hard to call. CDR1 is MNHNS, CDR2 SASEGT, per germline. The CDR3 has 14 residues. The ends were cut back, 1 base at V and 5 bases at J, with 9 bases in the middle.

The chain couples TRBV5-1 to TRBJ2-7; perhaps TRBD2 as D (6 bases). V was shortened by 5 bases and J by 2 bases, with 20 bases between the two germline ends. CDR1 and CDR2 from the germline V gene are SGHRS and YFSETQ. The CDR3 has 16 residues. The CDR3 spells CASSPANRDSAYEQYF. DNA of the CDR3: TGCGCCAGCAGTCCAGCGAACCGGGACTCCGCCTACGAGCAGTACTTC.

The chain couples TRBV2 to TRBJ2-5; D remains unclear. Trimming cost V 7 bases and J 0 bases, with 9 bases left between them. This CDR3 spans 13 amino acids. Germline loops: CDR1 SNHLY, CDR2 FYNNEI. The CDR3 sequence: CASIRGNQETQYF. The CDR3, as DNA: TGTGCCAGCATACGAGGCAACCAAGAGACCCAGTACTTC. The variable domain in full, completed from reference TRBV2 and TRBJ2-5, reads EPEVTQTPSHQVTQMGQEVILRCVPISNHLYFYWYRQILGQKVEFLVSFYNNEISEKSEIFDDQFSVERPDGSNFTLKIRSTKLEDSAMYFCASIRGNQETQYFGPGTRLLVL.

V is TRBV9 and J is TRBJ2-3; D ambiguous. Trimming pared 6 bases from V and 6 bases from J, leaving 14 bases between. CDR1 SGDLS and CDR2 YYNGEE come from the germline V gene. This CDR3 is built from 13 residues. CDR3 region: CASTPRELDTQYF. DNA of the CDR3: TGTGCCAGCACCCCCCGCGAGCTCGATACGCAGTATTTT.

The chain uses TRBV19 and TRBJ2-5, with 8 positions matching TRBD2. Germline CDR1 reads LNHDA; CDR2 reads SQIVND (reference sequence). With V trimmed by 5 bases and J by 5 bases, 10 bases remained unmatched. The CDR3 loop spans 15 amino acids. CDR3 DNA sequence: TGTGCCAGTAGTGAGACTAGCGTGAGTAAGGAGACCCAGTACTTC. This codes for CASSETSVSKETQYF.

V gene TRBV3-1 (or the pseudogene TRBV3-2) combines with J gene TRBJ2-5; 14 bases match TRBD2. The CDR3 covers 19 residues. Germline values: CDR1 LGHDT, CDR2 YNNKEL (reference sequence). The ends lost 3 bases at V and 1 base at J; junction bases unmatched: 10. The CDR3 reads CASSQTLGGTSGSQETQYF. The CDR3 coding sequence is TGTGCCAGCAGCCAGACTTTAGGAGGGACTAGCGGGAGCCAAGAGACCCAGTACTTC.

V is TRBV5-5 and J is TRBJ2-5; 9 positions match TRBD1. CDR3 length: 15 residues. Germline V CDR1 and CDR2: SGHKS, YYEKEE (reference sequence). V gave up 0 bases and J gave up 4 bases; unmatched junction bases: 4. The DNA of the CDR3 is TGTGCCAGCAGCTTGGTGTTGGACAGGGGAGAGACCCAGTACTTC. Its protein is CASSLVLDRGETQYF.

The J gene is TRBJ2-7, the V gene TRBV28; a weak D match, TRBD2 (5 bases). CDR3 length: 13 residues. V was cut by 7 bases and J by 1 base, with 11 bases left in between. In germline, CDR1 is MDHEN, CDR2 SYDVKM. The CDR3 region is CASTPGRSYEQYF. The CDR3 nucleotides are TGTGCCAGCACCCCGGGGAGATCCTACGAGCAGTACTTC.

The chain combines TRBV10-3 with TRBJ1-2, with 12 nucleotides matching TRBD1. Germline trimming cut 0 bases from V and 4 bases from J; bases unmatched to any gene: 0. Germline lookup yields CDR1 ENHRY and CDR2 SYGVKD. The CDR3 spans 15 residues. Here the CDR3 DNA reads TGTGCCATCAGTGAGTCGGGACAGGGGGCCTATGGCTACACCTTC. Its protein product is CAISESGQGAYGYTF.

This clone has only one observation. This chain uses TRBV7-2 with TRBJ1-5, with D maybe TRBD1 (6 bases). The CDR3 sequence is 14 residues long. V dropped 5 bases and J dropped 9 bases, with 17 bases sitting between them. The V gene's germline CDR1 is SGHTA and CDR2 FQGNSA. Written as DNA, the CDR3 is TGTGCCAGCAGCCCTAGCGGGGGGCTTACGCCCCAGCATTTT. Translated: CASSPSGGLTPQHF.

This chain links TRBV5-4 with TRBJ2-1; D is unresolved. Looked up from germline, CDR1 is SGHNT and CDR2 is YYREEE (reference sequence). This CDR3 comprises 13 residues. V lost 2 bases and J lost 4, with 7 bases in between. The CDR3 region is CASSFFQYNEQFF. The CDR3 DNA is TGTGCCAGCAGCTTTTTCCAGTACAATGAGCAGTTCTTC.